This entry lists 12 T cell receptor beta chains sequenced from one sample in a study of CD8+ T cells in alopecia areata. Treatment indicated: oral pan-JAK inhibitor, 5-10 mg twice daily. cDNA serving as the sequencing template came from extracted, reverse transcribed RNA. The method was immunoSEQ multiplex PCR; TCRdb's version includes in-frame clones alone and lacks a portion of them. This sample has 90,000 or so clones; 44% occur once, and the top ten carry roughly 18%. The sequences come from CD8+ T cells sorted from blood, collected at week 24, from a patient treated with tofacitinib. The receptors shown here come from a human donor with alopecia areata.

The V gene is TRBV5-1, the J gene TRBJ2-1; TRBD2 matches at 10 bases. J was trimmed by 7 bases and V by 2 bases; bases with no gene match: 6. The V gene's germline CDR1 is SGHRS and CDR2 YFSETQ. The length of the CDR3 is 15 residues. The CDR3, as DNA: TGCGCCAGCAGCTTAGAGCGGGAGGGAAGGAATGAGCAGTTCTTC. Protein sequence: CASSLEREGRNEQFF.

J is TRBJ2-7 and V is TRBV6-5; tentative D call: TRBD1 (7 bases). Germline-derived CDR1 and CDR2 are MNHEY and SVGAGI. CDR3 length equals 14 residues. V was trimmed by 7 bases and J by 6 bases, leaving 19 bases between them. The CDR3 loop is CASTAGQTVFEQYF. The CDR3 coding sequence is TGTGCCAGCACCGCGGGACAGACTGTCTTCGAGCAGTACTTC.

The chain employs TRBV18 and TRBJ2-2, with 7 bases aligning to TRBD2. Germline assignment: CDR1 KGHSH and CDR2 LQKENI. V lost 3 bases, J lost 2 bases, and 3 bases stayed unmatched. There are 15 residues in the CDR3. As DNA, the CDR3 is TGTGCCAGCTCACCCGGCGGGAGCAACACCGGGGAGCTGTTTTTT. Translation: CASSPGGSNTGELFF.

The chain combines TRBV6-5 with TRBJ2-7; 7 nucleotides agree with TRBD1. The V gene's germline CDR1 is MNHEY and CDR2 SVGAGI. This CDR3 has 14 amino acids. With V trimmed by 2 bases and J by 2 bases, 3 bases remained unmatched. CDR3 DNA: TGTGCCAGCAGTTACCGACAGGGACCCTACGAGCAGTACTTC. It yields the protein CASSYRQGPYEQYF.

This clone was observed a handful of times. V is TRBV14 and J is TRBJ2-2; D remains unclear. This CDR3 is built from 15 residues. CDR1 is SGHDN and CDR2 is FVKESK in the germline V gene. The germline V and J ends were trimmed by 1 base and 3 bases, with 9 bases remaining between them. CDR3 sequence: CASSQGYSHTGELFF. CDR3 sequence (DNA): TGTGCCAGCAGCCAAGGTTACTCCCACACCGGGGAGCTGTTTTTT.

The chain is built from TRBV7-6 and TRBJ2-5; 7 bases map to TRBD1. This CDR3 has 14 amino acids. V was pared by 5 bases and J by 4 bases, with 7 bases of the junction left unmatched. Germline CDR1 and CDR2: SGHVS and FNYEAQ. The CDR3 sequence is CASSPHRGSETQYF. In DNA form, the CDR3 reads TGTGCCAGCAGCCCGCACAGGGGCTCAGAGACCCAGTACTTC.

There are a few counts of this clone. The chain is built from TRBV2 and TRBJ2-7, with D possibly matching TRBD2 (5 bases). The CDR3 has 14 residues. V was cut by 6 bases and J by 2 bases, with 14 bases left in between. The germline V gene encodes CDR1 SNHLY and CDR2 FYNNEI. Here the CDR3 DNA reads TGTGCCAGCAGAGGACTTGACCGAGCCTACGAGCAGTACTTC. It is translated as CASRGLDRAYEQYF.

This chain connects TRBV4-1 to TRBJ2-7, with 7 bases that match TRBD1. CDR1 and CDR2 (germline): MGHRA, YSYEKL. The CDR3 has 15 amino acids. The V segment lost 0 bases and the J segment 4 bases; nucleotides outside the gene matches: 6. DNA of the CDR3: TGCGCCAGCAGCCAAGAAGGTAGACAGGGTTACGAGCAGTACTTC. Amino acids: CASSQEGRQGYEQYF.

This clone was detected a few times. J is TRBJ2-5 and V is TRBV5-1; no firm D call. This CDR3 contains 13 residues. Germline loops: CDR1 SGHRS, CDR2 YFSETQ. Trimming took 1 base from V and 4 from J, leaving 8 bases between them. The CDR3 loop reads CASSLRPGETQYF. The CDR3 DNA follows: TGCGCCAGCAGCTTGAGGCCGGGAGAGACCCAGTACTTC.

The V gene is TRBV9, the J gene TRBJ2-2; 9 nucleotides agree with TRBD2. The CDR3 is 16 residues long. Germline V CDR1 and CDR2: SGDLS, YYNGEE. Trimming took 0 bases from V and 5 from J; bases not matched to a gene: 5. CDR3 amino acids: CASSVVSGSNTGELFF. The CDR3 nucleotides are TGTGCCAGCAGCGTAGTTAGCGGGAGCAATACCGGGGAGCTGTTTTTT. The full variable domain, with the rest looked up from reference TRBV9 and TRBJ2-2, is DSGVTQTPKHLITATGQRVTLRCSPRSGDLSVYWYQQSLDQGLQFLIQYYNGEERAKGNILERFSAQQFPDLHSELNLSSLELGDSALYFCASSVVSGSNTGELFFGEGSRLTVL.

The table lists this clone with a few counts. This chain uses TRBV29-1 with TRBJ1-2; D is ambiguous. The length of the CDR3 is 9 residues. Trimming removed 4 bases from V and 8 bases from J, with 5 bases in between. Per germline, CDR1 SQVTM and CDR2 ANQGSEA. The CDR3 loop reads CSVGVGYTF. The CDR3 bases are TGCAGCGTTGGAGTCGGCTACACCTTC. The full variable domain, rest sourced from reference TRBV29-1 and TRBJ1-2, is SAVISQKPSRDICQRGTSLTIQCQVDSQVTMMFWYRQQPGQSLTLIATANQGSEATYESGFVIDKFPISRPNLTFSTLTVSNMSPEDSSIYLCSVGVGYTFGSGTRLTVV.

V usage is TRBV4-1 and J usage is TRBJ2-5; tentative D call: TRBD1 (5 bases). The germline gives CDR1 MGHRA, CDR2 YSYEKL. With 2 bases removed from V and 5 bases from J, the gap between germline ends came to 21 bases. The CDR3 is made up of 17 amino acids. In DNA, the CDR3 is TGCGCCAGCAGCCAAAAGGGGATGATGGGGCGCATGGAGACCCAGTACTTC. It codes for CASSQKGMMGRMETQYF.